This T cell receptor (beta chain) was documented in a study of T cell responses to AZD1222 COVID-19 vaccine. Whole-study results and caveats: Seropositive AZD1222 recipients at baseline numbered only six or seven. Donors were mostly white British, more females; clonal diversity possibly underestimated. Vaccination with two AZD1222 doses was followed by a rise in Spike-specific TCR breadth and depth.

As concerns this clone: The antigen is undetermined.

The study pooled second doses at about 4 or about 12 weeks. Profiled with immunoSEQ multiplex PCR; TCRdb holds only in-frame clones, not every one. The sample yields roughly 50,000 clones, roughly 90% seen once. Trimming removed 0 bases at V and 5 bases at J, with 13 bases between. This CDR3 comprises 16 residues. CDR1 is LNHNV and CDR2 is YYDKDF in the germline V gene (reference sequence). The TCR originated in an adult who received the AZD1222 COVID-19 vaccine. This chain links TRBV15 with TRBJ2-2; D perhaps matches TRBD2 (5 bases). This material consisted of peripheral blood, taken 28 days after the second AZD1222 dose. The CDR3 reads CATSRDTRGLTGELFF. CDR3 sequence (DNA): TGTGCCACCAGCAGAGACACCCGAGGGCTTACCGGGGAGCTGTTTTTT.